This note documents a single T cell receptor beta chain sequence. It has no known antigen specificity. At one boundary the junction diverges from the germline segment, which might be a read error. One collaborating source in Seattle enrolled patients during active infection and followed them longitudinally through the course of disease. Each collaborating institution followed its own protocols to collect whole blood in K2EDTA tubes. For TCRbeta analysis, collaborator samples were shipped as frozen whole blood, as isolated PBMCs, or as DNA extracted from either sample type. This entry belongs to a study of blood T cell repertoires in COVID-19 (TCRdb year 2020). As for the study more broadly: Samples from collaborators originated in the United States, Italy and Spain and spanned both the acute and convalescent phases of COVID-19. The repertoires were released in a freely available public database meant as a resource for research on the immune response to SARS-CoV-2. Samples were obtained from the ongoing ImmuneRACE study (first 160 participants) and from some 1,200 subjects provided by 6 global collaborators. The material from the prospective study consisted of cDNA or gDNA derived from T cells, B-cell-depleted T cells, or PBMCs. The dataset comprised deeply sampled blood TCRbeta repertoires from subjects exposed to, actively infected with, or recovered from COVID-19. Nearly every sample came with metadata listing a de-identified subject ID, COVID-19 status, age in years and sex. HLA class I and class II types, where available, came from metadata supplied by the sample provider rather than from assay-based typing. On the study overall, not on this receptor specifically: The quantity of clinical and demographic metadata differed by source and by participant and was supplied without curation.

Taken from the germline V gene (reference sequence), the CDR1 and CDR2 loops are LGHDT and YNNKEL. The cysteine opens and the phenylalanine closes a CDR3 of 16 amino acids. The entry retains the CDR3 DNA only, 48 bases that are in frame from base 1. TCRbeta CDR3 regions were amplified from genomic DNA by means of the immunoSEQ Assay, a bias-controlled multiplex PCR. The authors' pipeline ran thus. The number of nucleated cells in each sample was estimated by amplification of reference gene primers within the assay. To quantify the absolute abundance of each unique TCRbeta CDR3 rearrangement, sequence reads were collapsed and filtered. Productive Simpson clonality was computed per sample as the square root of Simpson's diversity index over productive rearrangements. TCRdb's version of the immuneACCESS table is confined to in-frame rearrangements and falls short of the full clone set. An unresolved V gene accounts for under half of the shortfall where checked; the remainder is of unknown origin. V and J calls and clone size follow that table, whereas D and trimming were derived from the DNA. Within this sample are approximately 250,000 clones, with 80% to 95% of them counted one time only. Roughly 0.89% of the sample belongs to the ten largest clones.

The TCR comes from a man under 40 with COVID-19, enrolled during active disease. The V gene is TRBV3-1 (or the pseudogene TRBV3-2) and the J gene is TRBJ1-2; tentative D gene TRBD1, with 6 bases matching. Sequenced: peripheral blood. CDR3 reads: CARSQEQGGAGVGYTF. Here is the DNA: TGTGCCCGCAGCCAAGAGCAAGGGGGGGCCGGGGTAGGCTACACCTTC.